The 13 T cell receptor beta chains reported below all come from one sample, sequenced in a study of shared clonotypes between healthy human individuals (dated by TCRdb to 2020 to 2022). CD8 naive samples were obtained by positive selection for CCR7 among CD45RO-negative cells, yielding a CD45RA+CCR7+ population from which TemRA cells were excluded. Library generation was performed with the immunoSEQ multiplex PCR assay. TCRdb obtained this table from immuneACCESS and retained in-frame rearrangements with V and J assigned. These tables miss some clones; where compared with another copy, unresolved V genes account for less than half of the shortfall, and the remainder is unexplained. In all, the sample holds about 2 million clones, and about 95% of those were seen once. The ten biggest clones cover 0.9% to 1.5% of the sample. Sample: naive CD8+ T cells sorted from blood. What the cell subset or site label conveys for this sample: CD45RA+CCR7+. The receptors come from a man aged 18 to 29 in good health.

J is TRBJ1-5 and V is TRBV28; D is uncertain. CDR1 is MDHEN and CDR2 is SYDVKM in the germline V gene. V lost 8 bases and J 5 bases, leaving 7 bases between the germline ends. This CDR3 has 11 amino acids. CDR3 bases: TGTGCCAGCGGCGAAGATCAGCCCCAGCATTTT. Translated, it gives CASGEDQPQHF.

The genes are TRBV19 and TRBJ1-2, with D possibly matching TRBD1 (5 bases). Germline V gene sequence: CDR1 LNHDA, CDR2 SQIVND (reference sequence). V was cut by 7 bases and J by 8 bases, with 23 bases left in between. There are 15 residues in the CDR3. In DNA form, the CDR3 reads TGTGCCAGTACCCTCAAGACGACAGACTATTCAGGCTACACCTTC. This codes for CASTLKTTDYSGYTF.

The chain recombines TRBV7-9 with TRBJ2-3; TRBD1 might be the D (6 bases). The germline V and J ends were trimmed by 5 bases and 3 bases, with 15 bases remaining between them. This CDR3 spans 15 amino acids. Germline V gene data show CDR1 as SEHNR and CDR2 as FQNEAQ (reference sequence). The CDR3 sequence: CASSRGQGMTDTQYF. The CDR3 DNA sequence: TGTGCCAGCAGCAGGGGACAAGGAATGACAGATACGCAGTATTTT.

This chain links TRBV9 with TRBJ1-3; no clear D. Per the germline V gene, CDR1 is SGDLS and CDR2 is YYNGEE. The CDR3 covers 15 residues. V was shortened by 6 bases and J by 1 base, with 14 bases between the two germline ends. CDR3: CASTAFGGSGNTIYF. CDR3 sequence (DNA): TGTGCCAGCACTGCGTTCGGAGGATCTGGAAACACCATATATTTT.

The chain carries TRBV5-4 and TRBJ2-5; the match to TRBD2 covers 7 bases. V was clipped by 4 bases and J by 5 bases; unmatched bases: 8. Germline V lookup: CDR1 SGHNT, CDR2 YYREEE (reference sequence). The CDR3 covers 14 residues. CDR3: CASSASWGGETQYF. The CDR3 DNA sequence: TGTGCCAGCAGCGCGTCGTGGGGGGGGGAGACCCAGTACTTC.

In this sample, this clone turned up once. The chain recombines TRBV2 with TRBJ2-7; 8 bases align to TRBD1. V lost 6 bases to trimming and J lost 5 bases; unmatched junction nucleotides: 6. There are 13 residues in the CDR3. Germline CDR1 is SNHLY and CDR2 is FYNNEI. The CDR3 nucleotides read TGTGCCAGCAGGCCGGGGACAGGCGACGAGCAGTACTTC. Translation: CASRPGTGDEQYF.

A few counts support this clone. The gene calls are TRBV19 and TRBJ1-5; weak D call: TRBD1 (6 bases). The length of the CDR3 is 14 residues. The ends were cut back, 3 bases at V and 4 bases at J, with 10 bases in the middle. From germline, CDR1 is LNHDA and CDR2 SQIVND (reference sequence). Written as DNA, the CDR3 is TGTGCCAGTAGTATTGGACAGATAAATCAGCCCCAGCATTTT. It translates to CASSIGQINQPQHF.

V usage is TRBV19 and J usage is TRBJ1-1; 9 positions match TRBD1. Germline V lookup: CDR1 LNHDA, CDR2 SQIVND (reference sequence). The CDR3 contains 15 residues. V was pared by 5 bases and J by 0 bases, with 4 bases of the junction left unmatched. The CDR3 DNA sequence: TGTGCCAGTAGTGCGGGACAGGGAATGAACACTGAAGCTTTCTTT. It encodes CASSAGQGMNTEAFF.

Concerning this clone: With a much larger clone just one base away, this may be a read error. The V and J genes are TRBV5-4 and TRBJ2-7, with no clear D. The CDR3 runs to 13 residues. Trimming cost V 1 base and J 0 bases, with 5 bases left between them. Germline values: CDR1 SGHNT, CDR2 YYREEE (reference sequence). The CDR3 is CASSLWSSYEQYF. Here the CDR3 DNA reads TGTGCCAGCAGCTTGTGGAGCTCCTACGAGCAGTACTTC.

The V call is TRBV4-1, the J call TRBJ2-1; D might be TRBD2 (7 bases). The V gene lost 0 bases and the J gene lost 8 bases, with 17 bases spanning the gap. Per germline, CDR1 MGHRA and CDR2 YSYEKL. This CDR3 is 16 amino acids long. The CDR3 DNA follows: TGCGCCAGCAGCCAAGATTGGGGGGGGCCGTGGGATGAGCAGTTCTTC. Translation: CASSQDWGGPWDEQFF.

The gene calls are TRBV30 and TRBJ1-2, with no clear D. The V gene lost 4 bases and the J gene lost 4 bases, with 10 bases spanning the gap. Germline V gene sequence: CDR1 GTSNPN, CDR2 SVGIG (reference sequence). There are 12 residues in the CDR3. CDR3 DNA sequence: TGTGCCTGGATCTACTCGGGCTATGGCTACACCTTC. It codes for CAWIYSGYGYTF.

V and J are TRBV9 and TRBJ2-7; the match to TRBD2 covers 10 bases. The germline V gene has CDR1 SGDLS and CDR2 YYNGEE. The CDR3 consists of 16 residues. The V segment lost 0 bases and the J segment 4 bases; nucleotides outside the gene matches: 7. The CDR3 region is CASSVAGLAGVYEQYF. The CDR3 DNA reads as TGTGCCAGCAGCGTAGCGGGTCTAGCGGGAGTATACGAGCAGTACTTC.

This chain connects TRBV19 to TRBJ2-2; 12 bases agree with TRBD2. Germline values: CDR1 LNHDA, CDR2 SQIVND (reference sequence). Trimming cost V 2 bases and J 7 bases; bases outside gene matches: 11. This CDR3 contains 18 residues. CDR3 in DNA: TGTGCCAGTAGTATAATGACCCAGACTAGCGGGAGATTCGGGGAGCTGTTTTTT. This codes for CASSIMTQTSGRFGELFF.